This T cell receptor beta chain is drawn from a study of blood T cells in healthy people across ages. Sample-barcoded 5' priming and a J-beta primer mix drove a second PCR of about 7 to 11 cycles. The template-switch adaptor was a 5' adaptor with 12 random nucleotides. It tagged each cDNA molecule. TCRdb independently ran MiXCR on the 5' RACE reads; one entry per CDR3 protein. The sample includes approximately 1,700,000 distinct CDR3 sequences, about 39% of them seen just once. Findings of the study overall: Age showed a roughly linear inverse relationship with TCR beta diversity per million T cells. Estimated diversity, derived from one million T cells, was regarded as an underestimate.

About this clonotype: Its target is unknown.

Donors each provided about 9.5 milliliters of peripheral blood. Material: blood. This clonotype was sampled from a human donor in good health.

CDR3 bases: TGTGCCAGCAGCCAAAGGGACAGGGTGAACGAGCAGTACTTC. Translated, it gives CASSQRDRVNEQYF. The chain joins TRBV3-1 to TRBJ2-5, with 9 bases aligning to TRBD1. The J call is in doubt because the DNA end fits TRBJ2-7 better. In germline, CDR1 is LGHDT, CDR2 YNNKEL (reference sequence). There are 14 residues in the CDR3.